This T cell receptor beta chain was recovered during a study of cytomegalovirus exposure and HLA in healthy donors. Germline CDR1 reads MGHRA; CDR2 reads YSYEKL. The germline V and J ends were trimmed by 5 bases and 0 bases, with 11 bases remaining between them. The CDR3 runs to 15 residues. The PCR employed 60 Vbeta primers together with 13 Jbeta primers. Method: immunoSEQ multiplex PCR; TCRdb's copy keeps in-frame clones and lacks some. The sample includes a few hundred thousand clones, 81% of them seen just once. This clonotype was obtained from a woman aged 55 to 70 in good health and CMV-seropositive. Sequencing was performed on PBMCs. The chain uses TRBV4-1 and TRBJ2-4, with D unresolved. DNA of the CDR3: TGCGCCAGCAGCAAAATACAGCTAGCCAAAAACATTCAGTACTTC. Translating it yields CASSKIQLAKNIQYF.